Shown below are 25 T cell receptor beta chains from a single sample sequenced in a study of shared clonotypes between healthy human individuals. Generated by immunoSEQ multiplex PCR, the TCRdb table keeps only in-frame clones and is missing some. The data show about 710,000 clones, 72% seen once. The sequencing sample was made of memory CD4+ T cells sorted from blood. Subset: CD45RA-negative fraction. Receptor source: a woman in her 30s in good health.

This clone was observed once. V gene TRBV7-8 combines with J gene TRBJ2-3, with 11 positions matching TRBD2. V lost 1 base and J lost 6; bases outside the gene matches: 3. The germline gives CDR1 SGHVS, CDR2 FQNEAQ. This CDR3 region has 15 residues. The CDR3 protein is CASSLGSGRVDTQYF. CDR3 coding DNA: TGTGCCAGCAGCTTAGGTAGCGGGAGGGTTGATACGCAGTATTTT. The full variable domain, rest sourced from reference TRBV7-8 and TRBJ2-3, is GAGVSQSPRYKVAKRGQDVALRCDPISGHVSLFWYQQALGQGPEFLTYFQNEAQLDKSGLPSDRFFAERPEGSVSTLKIQRTQQEDSAVYLCASSLGSGRVDTQYFGPGTRLTVL.

This clone was counted once. The V and J genes are TRBV15 and TRBJ1-2; TRBD1 might be the D (5 bases). Trimming pared 0 bases from V and 10 bases from J, leaving 12 bases between. The CDR3 consists of 13 residues. Per the germline V gene, CDR1 is LNHNV and CDR2 is YYDKDF (reference sequence). CDR3 nucleotide sequence: TGTGCCACCAGCAGAGAAACAGGTGAACACTACACCTTC. Its translation is CATSRETGEHYTF.

The rearrangement links TRBV4-1 to TRBJ2-4, with 9 bases identical to TRBD2. The junction had 10 bases not matched to a gene; V was cut back by 0 bases and J by 1 base. Germline lookup yields CDR1 MGHRA and CDR2 YSYEKL. The CDR3 runs 19 residues. The DNA for the CDR3 is TGCGCCAGCAGCCAAGAAATCGGCGGGAGGGCCGGGGCCAAAAACATTCAGTACTTC. Translation gives CASSQEIGGRAGAKNIQYF.

V usage is TRBV19 and J usage is TRBJ2-7, with 13 bases identical to TRBD2. Germline CDR1 reads LNHDA; CDR2 reads SQIVND (reference sequence). The V gene end was trimmed by 6 bases and the J gene end by 4 bases; junction bases not matched to a gene: 9. The CDR3 sequence is 16 residues long. CDR3 amino acids: CASRISGLAGVYEQYF. The CDR3 nucleotides read TGTGCCAGTAGAATTTCCGGACTAGCGGGAGTGTACGAGCAGTACTTC.

CDR3 nucleotides: TGCGCCAGCAGCGCCGGGACAGAGGGTTTCCACGAGCAGTACTTC. This sequence encodes CASSAGTEGFHEQYF. V gene TRBV5-1 combines with J gene TRBJ2-7, with 7 bases matching TRBD1. This CDR3 comprises 15 residues. Germline values: CDR1 SGHRS, CDR2 YFSETQ. With 4 bases clipped from V and 5 bases from J, the junction kept 12 bases outside the gene matches.

The rearrangement links TRBV15 to TRBJ2-3; D might be TRBD1 or TRBD2, each matching 5 bases. Trimming stripped 8 bases from V and 1 base from J, with 10 bases between. Germline CDR1 reads LNHNV; CDR2 reads YYDKDF (reference sequence). CDR3 length equals 13 residues. For the CDR3, the DNA is TGTGCCACCCGACGGGACGGCACAGATACGCAGTATTTT. The encoded protein is CATRRDGTDTQYF. Full variable domain (remainder filled in from reference TRBV15 and TRBJ2-3): DAMVIQNPRYQVTQFGKPVTLSCSQTLNHNVMYWYQQKSSQAPKLLFHYYDKDFNNEADTPDNFQSRRPNTSFCFLDIRSPGLGDTAMYLCATRRDGTDTQYFGPGTRLTVL.

The chain uses TRBV2 and TRBJ2-7; 10 nucleotides line up with TRBD2. Germline CDR1 and CDR2: SNHLY and FYNNEI. Trimming cost V 2 bases and J 7 bases; bases outside gene matches: 8. This CDR3 has 15 amino acids. CDR3 DNA sequence: TGTGCCAGCAGTGAAAGGGCTAGCGGGAGCTGGGAGCAGTACTTC. Translation gives CASSERASGSWEQYF.

The CDR3 sequence is CASSSRTSGTDTQYF. Here the CDR3 DNA reads TGTGCCAGCAGCTCGAGGACTAGCGGCACAGATACGCAGTATTTT. This chain connects TRBV7-9 to TRBJ2-3, with 9 bases lining up with TRBD2. V gave up 4 bases and J gave up 1 base; unmatched junction bases: 3. The CDR3 runs to 15 residues. CDR1 SEHNR and CDR2 FQNEAQ come from the germline V gene (reference sequence). Full variable domain (missing parts from reference TRBV7-9 and TRBJ2-3): DTGVSQNPRHKITKRGQNVTFRCDPISEHNRLYWYRQTLGQGPEFLTYFQNEAQLEKSRLLSDRFSAERPKGSFSTLEIQRTEQGDSAMYLCASSSRTSGTDTQYFGPGTRLTVL.

This chain joins TRBV19 and TRBJ2-2; perhaps D is TRBD1 or TRBD2 (5 bases each). The CDR3 has 15 amino acids. Per germline, CDR1 LNHDA and CDR2 SQIVND (reference sequence). Trimming removed 7 bases from V and 2 bases from J, with 14 bases in between. The CDR3 nucleotides are TGTGCCAGTAAAAAAGGGACCGTAAACACCGGGGAGCTGTTTTTT. Its protein is CASKKGTVNTGELFF.

The genes are TRBV11-2 and TRBJ2-4; 7 bases agree with TRBD1. This CDR3 contains 19 residues. J lost 1 base, V lost 5 bases, and 17 bases had no gene match. Germline V lookup: CDR1 SGHAT, CDR2 FQNNGV. CDR3 sequence (DNA): TGTGCCAGCAGCGGCCCCCCGGGCGGTCAGGGGGAGGCCAAAAACATTCAGTACTTC. It codes for CASSGPPGGQGEAKNIQYF.

The genes are TRBV6-6 and TRBJ1-1; D is perhaps TRBD1 (5 bases). The CDR3 length is 14 residues. V was cut by 2 bases and J by 4 bases, with 11 bases left in between. Germline CDR1 MNHNY, CDR2 SVGAGI (reference sequence). In nucleotides, the CDR3 is TGTGCCAGCAGTTACCTAACCGGGGGCACTGAAGCTTTCTTT. Translation: CASSYLTGGTEAFF.

This sequence joins TRBV6-4 and TRBJ2-3, with D maybe TRBD1 (7 bases). The CDR3 contains 14 residues. V was shortened by 10 bases and J by 3 bases, with 17 bases between the two germline ends. The germline V gene encodes CDR1 MRHNA and CDR2 SNTAGT. The CDR3 here is CAKNQGGLTDTQYF. The CDR3 region has the DNA TGTGCCAAGAACCAGGGGGGTTTGACAGATACGCAGTATTTT.

V is TRBV6-4 and J is TRBJ1-1, with 10 bases that match TRBD1. Germline V gene sequence: CDR1 MRHNA, CDR2 SNTAGT. CDR3 length equals 15 residues. The J segment lost 2 bases and the V segment lost 6 bases, leaving 6 bases of the junction unmatched. Here the CDR3 DNA reads TGTGCCAGCAGCCGGGACAGGGGACTAAACACTGAAGCTTTCTTT. Protein sequence: CASSRDRGLNTEAFF.

Worth noting for this clone: The sample carries other DNA sequences with the same CDR3. The rearrangement joins TRBV5-1 to TRBJ2-1; 7 nucleotides agree with TRBD2. Germline V gene sequence: CDR1 SGHRS, CDR2 YFSETQ. This CDR3 has 15 residues. V was clipped by 2 bases and J by 4 bases; unmatched bases: 6. In DNA form, the CDR3 reads TGCGCCAGCAGCTTCTCTAGCGGAGGATACAATGAGCAGTTCTTC. Translating it yields CASSFSSGGYNEQFF. The variable domain in full, with the rest retrieved from reference TRBV5-1 and TRBJ2-1, is KAGVTQTPRYLIKTRGQQVTLSCSPISGHRSVSWYQQTPGQGLQFLFEYFSETQRNKGNFPGRFSGRQFSNSRSEMNVSTLELGDSALYLCASSFSSGGYNEQFFGPGTRLTVL.

There are a few counts of this clone. The J gene is TRBJ2-7, the V gene TRBV11-2, with no clear D. This CDR3 comprises 15 residues. Deletions cut 0 bases from V and 3 bases from J, with 12 bases between. Per germline, CDR1 SGHAT and CDR2 FQNNGV. The CDR3 DNA reads as TGTGCCAGCAGCTTAGATCACGACGGGTTCTACGAGCAGTACTTC. The encoded protein is CASSLDHDGFYEQYF.

The chain employs TRBV2 and TRBJ1-1, with D unresolved. This CDR3 spans 14 amino acids. V lost 8 bases and J lost 2, with 15 bases in between. CDR1 and CDR2 from the germline V gene are SNHLY and FYNNEI. CDR3 sequence reads: CASCYLNLNTEAFF. Written as DNA, the CDR3 is TGTGCCAGCTGCTACCTCAACCTCAACACTGAAGCTTTCTTT.

The genes are TRBV27 and TRBJ1-5; TRBD1 matches 7 bases. The ends lost 6 bases at V and 5 bases at J; junction bases unmatched: 16. The CDR3 consists of 17 residues. CDR1 and CDR2 from the germline V gene are MNHEY and SMNVEV (reference sequence). The CDR3 sequence is CASSRQGFGKHDQPQHF. In DNA, the CDR3 is TGTGCCAGCAGCCGACAGGGTTTCGGCAAGCATGATCAGCCCCAGCATTTT.

The chain has TRBV4-1 and TRBJ1-2; TRBD1 agrees at 8 bases. Germline values: CDR1 MGHRA, CDR2 YSYEKL. The CDR3 has 17 residues. J lost 4 bases, V lost 1 base, and 11 bases had no gene match. The DNA of the CDR3 is TGCGCCAGCAGCCAAGGAGGCTCGGAGGACAGGGCCTATGGCTACACCTTC. This translates into CASSQGGSEDRAYGYTF.

This clone was picked up a small number of times. This chain links TRBV5-1 with TRBJ2-7; the D is unclear. Germline V gives CDR1 SGHRS, CDR2 YFSETQ. Trimming removed 0 bases at V and 0 bases at J, with 10 bases between. This CDR3 comprises 15 residues. CDR3 nucleotides: TGCGCCAGCAGCTTGGCCTGGAGCCCCTCCTACGAGCAGTACTTC. Its translation is CASSLAWSPSYEQYF.

This clone was recorded once. The CDR3 bases are TGTGCCAGCAGCAAGGGACTAGCGGGAGAAAGTGAGCAGTTCTTC. This translates into CASSKGLAGESEQFF. The chain employs TRBV21-1 and TRBJ2-1; the D call of TRBD2 is as the table states it, not checked on the DNA. TRBV21-1 represents a pseudogene. The CDR3 is made up of 15 amino acids.

In its sample, this clone was seen once. The chain couples TRBV7-8 to TRBJ2-1; D is undetermined. V dropped 3 bases and J dropped 6 bases, with 12 bases sitting between them. CDR1 and CDR2 (germline): SGHVS, FQNEAQ. The CDR3 length is 14 residues. CDR3 sequence: CASSFRPEINEQFF. The CDR3 DNA follows: TGTGCCAGCAGCTTTAGGCCGGAGATCAATGAGCAGTTCTTC.

V usage is TRBV4-2 and J usage is TRBJ1-5, with a weak D call TRBD1 (5 bases). This CDR3 contains 13 residues. Trimming shortened V by 5 bases and J by 4 bases, and 9 bases separated the two germline ends. Germline CDR1 and CDR2: LGHNA and YNFKEQ. CDR3 loop: CASSAGANQPQHF. The CDR3 DNA reads TGTGCCAGCAGCGCCGGGGCAAATCAGCCCCAGCATTTT.

The chain links TRBV5-5 to TRBJ1-5, with D uncertain. This CDR3 is 15 amino acids long. Germline CDR1 is SGHKS and CDR2 is YYEKEE (reference sequence). V was cut by 5 bases and J by 5 bases, with 17 bases left in between. This CDR3 is CASRRLLLEDQPQHF. CDR3 nucleotide sequence: TGTGCCAGCAGGCGTCTCCTGCTGGAGGATCAGCCCCAGCATTTT.

The chain joins TRBV7-3 to TRBJ2-4; the D is unclear. Germline lookup yields CDR1 SGHTA and CDR2 FQGTGA. The V gene lost 4 bases and the J gene lost 6 bases, with 10 bases spanning the gap. The CDR3 loop spans 13 amino acids. The CDR3 nucleotides are TGTGCCAGCAGCTCAACTGCTGGAAACATTCAGTACTTC. It codes for CASSSTAGNIQYF. Full variable domain (outside the CDR3, taken from reference TRBV7-3 and TRBJ2-4): GAGVSQTPSNKVTEKGKYVELRCDPISGHTALYWYRQSLGQGPEFLIYFQGTGAADDSGLPNDRFFAVRPEGSVSTLKIQRTERGDSAVYLCASSSTAGNIQYFGAGTRLSVL.

This clone was seen a few times. The chain has TRBV5-1 and TRBJ2-2; D may be TRBD1 (5 bases). With 1 base removed from V and 1 base from J, the gap between germline ends came to 8 bases. The CDR3 is 15 amino acids. Per germline, CDR1 SGHRS and CDR2 YFSETQ. The CDR3 loop is CASSLQGQNTGELFF. The CDR3 nucleotides are TGCGCCAGCAGCTTGCAGGGCCAGAACACCGGGGAGCTGTTTTTT.